These T cell receptor beta chains were read from a single sample in a study of molecular identifiers for immune sequencing clone quantification. TCRdb analysed the PCR reads with MiXCR anew, one entry per CDR3 protein. The repertoire consists of approximately 12,000 distinct CDR3 sequences, with roughly 15% occurring once and the leading ten covering 1.5% to 2%. Source material: naive CD8+ T cells from blood, with Jurkat cell RNA spiked in. The source is a human donor in good health. Some libraries in this study had Jurkat cell RNA spiked in. CDR3s include the opening cysteine and the closing phenylalanine or tryptophan.

v_gene	j_gene	CDR3aa
TRBV4-1	TRBJ2-7	CASSQDRSNSYEQYF
TRBV30	TRBJ2-3	CAWSGGGTSTDTQYF
TRBV4-1	TRBJ1-2	CASSQRTGNYGYTF
TRBV7-3	TRBJ2-3	CASSLQPTDTQYF
TRBV27	TRBJ2-7	CASSLTGSYEQYF
TRBV29-1	TRBJ1-1	CSVEIRGNTEAFF
TRBV30	TRBJ2-4	CAGSGLAGVKNIQYF
TRBV10-2	TRBJ1-5	CASSNGGFRQYNQPQHF
TRBV7-9	TRBJ2-7	CASSSSPGQGGYEQYF
TRBV3-1	TRBJ2-7	CASSRPDRGPEQYF
TRBV12-3/TRBV12-4	TRBJ1-5	CASSPGEGGFQPQHF
TRBV29-1	TRBJ2-7	CSVEDIGRRGGDEQYF
TRBV30	TRBJ2-7	CAWSTDRALYEQYF
TRBV28	TRBJ1-4	CASSFPDQSGGKLFF
TRBV14	TRBJ2-5	CSSSSRGGQGWPQETQYF
TRBV13	TRBJ2-5	CASSLLSQVEETQYF
TRBV24-1	TRBJ2-7	CATRGGETYEQYF
TRBV6-1	TRBJ1-2	CASSEQGLNYGYTF
TRBV7-8	TRBJ1-1	CASSPRGSASYTEAFF
TRBV11-2	TRBJ1-1	CASSLLERGYSPNTEAFF
TRBV7-8	TRBJ2-1	CASSSLGPSSYNEQFF
TRBV27	TRBJ1-1	CASMTGGSEAFF
TRBV5-6	TRBJ1-1	CASSLGGITEAFF
TRBV6-5	TRBJ1-3	CASSWADQGNTIYF
TRBV11-2	TRBJ2-7	CASSSAGQGIREQYF
TRBV27	TRBJ2-1	CASSWGSYNEQFF
TRBV4-3	TRBJ2-2	CASSQDRAAYTGELFF
TRBV10-2	TRBJ2-1	CASSELVADEQFF
TRBV20-1	TRBJ2-1	CSAKVVTYNEQFF
TRBV24-1	TRBJ2-1	CATSEPGTYSVDEQFF
TRBV7-9	TRBJ1-1	CASSQGQGLNTEAFF
TRBV5-1	TRBJ2-7	CASSLSGTGPHEQYF
TRBV30	TRBJ2-3	CAWSFRTATDTQYF
TRBV28	TRBJ2-6	CASSRDVNSGANVLTF
TRBV6-5	TRBJ2-1	CASRTVQGNNEQFF
TRBV9	TRBJ2-1	CASSVRGSSYNEQFF
TRBV5-4	TRBJ2-7	CASSWAPDREQYF
TRBV4-1	TRBJ2-7	CASSPTLSSSYEQYF
TRBV3-1	TRBJ2-7	CASSGNSRGGLYEQYF
TRBV5-1	TRBJ2-1	CASSLVGLGYNEQFF